A single sample gave rise to the 10 T cell receptor beta chains below, sequenced in a study of OX40 agonist ivuxolimab in advanced cancers. Preparation of the library involved the immunoSEQ multiplex PCR assay. What TCRdb holds here is the immuneACCESS table cut down to in-frame rearrangements. Part of the clones is not present; checked against another copy, under half of the missing clones reflect an unresolved V gene, and the others are unexplained. The sample yields about 35,000 clones; more than 65% were counted once. Roughly 15% of the sample is held by the ten biggest clonotypes. Source: CD4+ or CD8+ T cells sorted from blood, taken in a trial of the OX40 agonist ivuxolimab. These receptor sequences come from an adult with an advanced solid tumor such as melanoma, head and neck, liver or kidney cancer.

This rearrangement joins TRBV7-9 to TRBJ2-1; 9 nucleotides line up with TRBD2. This CDR3 region has 12 residues. Germline-derived CDR1 and CDR2 are SEHNR and FQNEAQ (reference sequence). J lost 15 bases, V lost 5 bases, and 8 bases had no gene match. The DNA of the CDR3 is TGTGCCAGCAGCCCTGGGGGACTAGCTCCGTTCTTC. Amino acids: CASSPGGLAPFF.

This chain uses TRBV6-1 with TRBJ1-3; 7 nucleotides align to TRBD1. Germline lookup yields CDR1 MNHNS and CDR2 SASEGT. CDR3 length equals 15 residues. The V and J ends lost 4 bases and 3 bases, in that order; junction bases with no gene match: 6. The CDR3 DNA sequence: TGTGCCAGCAGTGTTATACAGGGGAATGGAAACACCATATATTTT. Its protein is CASSVIQGNGNTIYF.

The genes are TRBV7-2 and TRBJ1-4, with a weak D call TRBD1 (5 bases). The CDR3 length is 13 residues. Germline V lookup: CDR1 SGHTA, CDR2 FQGNSA. Trimming removed 5 bases at V and 5 bases at J, with 9 bases between. The CDR3 nucleotides read TGTGCCAGCAGCCGGGGCAGAAATGAAAAACTGTTTTTT. This gives the protein CASSRGRNEKLFF.

This rearrangement joins TRBV5-1 to TRBJ2-1, with 8 bases matching TRBD2. Trimming took 0 bases from V and 10 from J; bases not matched to a gene: 0. The length of the CDR3 is 12 residues. Germline assignment: CDR1 SGHRS and CDR2 YFSETQ. The CDR3 DNA is TGCGCCAGCAGCTTGGGACTAGCGGAGCAGTTCTTC. This encodes CASSLGLAEQFF. Full variable domain (missing parts from reference TRBV5-1 and TRBJ2-1): KAGVTQTPRYLIKTRGQQVTLSCSPISGHRSVSWYQQTPGQGLQFLFEYFSETQRNKGNFPGRFSGRQFSNSRSEMNVSTLELGDSALYLCASSLGLAEQFFGPGTRLTVL.

The V call is TRBV6-5, the J call TRBJ1-4, with D perhaps TRBD1 (5 bases). The CDR3 has 14 amino acids. Trimming took off 8 bases at V and 0 bases at J, with 10 bases between the two ends. Germline V lookup: CDR1 MNHEY, CDR2 SVGAGI. The CDR3 region is CASQLTATNEKLFF. The CDR3 DNA reads TGTGCCAGCCAGCTGACAGCAACTAATGAAAAACTGTTTTTT.

This sequence joins TRBV4-1 and TRBJ1-1; D not resolved. In germline, CDR1 is MGHRA, CDR2 YSYEKL. The V end lost 5 bases, the J end lost 5 bases, and 12 bases lay between the germline ends. The length of the CDR3 is 13 residues. This CDR3 is CASSSPPETEAFF. The CDR3 DNA reads as TGCGCCAGCAGCTCCCCCCCGGAGACTGAAGCTTTCTTT.

This chain uses TRBV5-1 with TRBJ2-5, with D maybe TRBD2 (9 bases). The CDR3 is 19 amino acids. CDR1 and CDR2 from the germline V gene are SGHRS and YFSETQ. V shed 7 bases and J shed 2 bases, with 30 bases lying between them. CDR3 in amino acids: CASRTKSGGAGLAQETQYF. The DNA for the CDR3 is TGCGCCAGCCGAACCAAATCAGGGGGCGCGGGACTAGCTCAAGAGACCCAGTACTTC.

This clone was seen only once. The chain recombines TRBV5-6 with TRBJ1-1; D not resolved. V was cut by 0 bases and J by 0 bases, with 6 bases left in between. Germline loops: CDR1 SGHDT, CDR2 YYEEEE. The CDR3 contains 14 residues. For the CDR3, the DNA is TGTGCCAGCAGCTTGGGACTCTTGAACACTGAAGCTTTCTTT. Protein: CASSLGLLNTEAFF.

This clone was counted only a few times. CDR3 coding DNA: TGCAGCGGGAGCGGCACAGCTAGAGATACGCAGTATTTT. Translating it yields CSGSGTARDTQYF. This sequence joins TRBV29-1 and TRBJ2-3, with a possible D match to TRBD2 (5 bases). Per the germline V gene, CDR1 is SQVTM and CDR2 is ANQGSEA. Trimming shortened V by 7 bases and J by 5 bases, and 16 bases separated the two germline ends. The CDR3 runs to 13 residues.

This clone was seen just once. One end of the junction fails to match germline, which may point to a read error. The J gene is TRBJ2-3, the V gene TRBV18; TRBD2 matches 11 bases. The germline CDR1 and CDR2 sequences are KGHSH and LQKENI. The CDR3 totals 14 residues. CDR3 coding DNA: TGTGCCAGCTCACCAGACCGGACTAGCGGGCAAAGTAACTTT. Amino acids: CASSPDRTSGQSNF.